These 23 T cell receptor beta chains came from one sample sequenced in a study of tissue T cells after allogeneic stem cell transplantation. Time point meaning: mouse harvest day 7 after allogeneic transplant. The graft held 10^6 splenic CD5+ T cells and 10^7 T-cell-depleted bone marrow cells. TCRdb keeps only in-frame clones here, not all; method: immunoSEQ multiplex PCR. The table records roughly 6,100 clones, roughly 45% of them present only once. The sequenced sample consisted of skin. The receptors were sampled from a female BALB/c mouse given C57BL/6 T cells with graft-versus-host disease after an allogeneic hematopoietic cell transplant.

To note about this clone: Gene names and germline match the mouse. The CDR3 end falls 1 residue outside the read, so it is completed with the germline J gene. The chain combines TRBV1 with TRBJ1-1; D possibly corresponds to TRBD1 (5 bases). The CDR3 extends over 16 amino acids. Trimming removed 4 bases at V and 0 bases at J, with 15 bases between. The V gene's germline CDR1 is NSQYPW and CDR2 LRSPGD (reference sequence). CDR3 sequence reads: CTCSVLTGVANTEVFF. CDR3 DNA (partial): TGCACCTGCAGTGTTCTCACAGGCGTTGCAAACACAGAAGTCTTC. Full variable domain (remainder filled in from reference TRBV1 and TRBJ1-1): VTLLEQNPRWRLVPRGQAVNLRCILKNSQYPWMSWYQQDLQKQLQWLFTLRSPGDKEVKSLPGADYLATRVTDTELRLQVANMSQGRTLYCTCSVLTGVANTEVFFGKGTRLTVV.

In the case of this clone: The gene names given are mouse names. The part of the CDR3 DNA that was read is TGTGCCAGCTCTCTCGGGACTTCCTATAATTCGCCCCTCTAC. Residues: CASSLGTSYNSPLY. The whole CDR3 region reads CASSLGTSYNSPLYF. The chain has TRBV12-1 and TRBJ1-6; tentatively, D is TRBD1 (5 bases). The CDR3 is cut off 1 residue early in the read; its end comes from the germline J gene. TRBJ1-6 is flagged as an ORF with uncertain function. Germline loops: CDR1 SGHSN, CDR2 HYEKVE. V was pared by 0 bases and J by 0 bases, with 5 bases between. The CDR3 is 15 residues long.

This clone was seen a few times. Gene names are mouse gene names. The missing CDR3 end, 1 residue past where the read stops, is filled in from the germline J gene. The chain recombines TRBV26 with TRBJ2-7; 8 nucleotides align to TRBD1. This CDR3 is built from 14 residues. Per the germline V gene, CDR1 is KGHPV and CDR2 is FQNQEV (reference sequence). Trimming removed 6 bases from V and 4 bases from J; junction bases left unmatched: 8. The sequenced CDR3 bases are TGTGCCAGCAGCAGACAGGGGTATTCTTATGAACAGTAC. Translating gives CASSRQGYSYEQY. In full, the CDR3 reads CASSRQGYSYEQYF.

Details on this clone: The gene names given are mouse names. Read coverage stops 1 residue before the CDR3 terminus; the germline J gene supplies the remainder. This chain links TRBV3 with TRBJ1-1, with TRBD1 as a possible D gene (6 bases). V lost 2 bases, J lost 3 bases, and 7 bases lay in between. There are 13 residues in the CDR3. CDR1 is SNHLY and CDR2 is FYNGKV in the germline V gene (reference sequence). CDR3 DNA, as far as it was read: TGTGCCAGCAGCTTAAACAGGGACACAGAAGTCTTC. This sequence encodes CASSLNRDTEVF. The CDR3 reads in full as CASSLNRDTEVFF.

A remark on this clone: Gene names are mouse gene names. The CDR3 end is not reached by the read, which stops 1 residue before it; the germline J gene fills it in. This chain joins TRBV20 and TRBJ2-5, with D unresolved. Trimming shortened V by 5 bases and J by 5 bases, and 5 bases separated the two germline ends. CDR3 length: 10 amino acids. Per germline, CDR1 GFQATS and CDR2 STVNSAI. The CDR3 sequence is CGALLDTQYF. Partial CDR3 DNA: TGTGGTGCTCTGTTAGACACCCAGTAC. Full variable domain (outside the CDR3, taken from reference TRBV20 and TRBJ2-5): GALVYQYPRRTICKSGTSMRMECQAVGFQATSVAWYRQSPQKTFELIALSTVNSAIKYEQNFTQEKFPISHPNLSFSSMTVLNAYLEDRGLYLCGALLDTQYFGPGTRLLVL.

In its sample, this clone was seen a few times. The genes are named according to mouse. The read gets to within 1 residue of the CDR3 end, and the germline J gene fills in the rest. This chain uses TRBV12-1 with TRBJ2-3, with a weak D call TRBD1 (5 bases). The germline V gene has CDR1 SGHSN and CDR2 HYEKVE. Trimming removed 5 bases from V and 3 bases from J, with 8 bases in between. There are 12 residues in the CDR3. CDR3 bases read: TGTGCCAGCTTCAGGGAGGCAGAAACGCTGTAT. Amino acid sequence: CASFREAETLY. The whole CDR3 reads CASFREAETLYF. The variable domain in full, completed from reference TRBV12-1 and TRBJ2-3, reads DSGVVQSPRHIIKEKGGRSVLTCIPISGHSNVVWYQQTLGKELKFLIQHYEKVERDKGFLPSRFSVQQFDDYHSEMNMSALELEDSAMYFCASFREAETLYFGSGTRLTVL.

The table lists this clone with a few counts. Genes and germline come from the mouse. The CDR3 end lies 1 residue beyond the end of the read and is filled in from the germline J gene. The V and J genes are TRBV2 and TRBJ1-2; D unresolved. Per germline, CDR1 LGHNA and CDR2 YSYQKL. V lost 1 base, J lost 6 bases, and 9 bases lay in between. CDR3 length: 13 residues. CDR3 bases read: TGTGCCAGCAGCCAAGTGTCGGAGACCGACTACACC. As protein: CASSQVSETDYT. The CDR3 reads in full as CASSQVSETDYTF.

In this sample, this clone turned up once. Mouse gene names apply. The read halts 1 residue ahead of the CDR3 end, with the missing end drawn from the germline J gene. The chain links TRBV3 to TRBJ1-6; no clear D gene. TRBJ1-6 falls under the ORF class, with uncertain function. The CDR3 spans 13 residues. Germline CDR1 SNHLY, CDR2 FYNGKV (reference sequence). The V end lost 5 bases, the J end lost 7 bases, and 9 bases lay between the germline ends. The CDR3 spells CASSPGPNSPLYF. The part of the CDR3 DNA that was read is TGTGCCAGCAGCCCAGGACCCAATTCGCCCCTCTAC.

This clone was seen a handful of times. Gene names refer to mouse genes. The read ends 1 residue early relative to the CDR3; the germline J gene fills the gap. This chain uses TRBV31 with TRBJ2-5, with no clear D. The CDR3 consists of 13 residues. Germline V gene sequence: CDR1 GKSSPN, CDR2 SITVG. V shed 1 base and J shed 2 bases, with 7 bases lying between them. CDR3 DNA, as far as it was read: TGTGCCTGGAGTCGGGTCGGCCAAGACACCCAGTAC. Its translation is CAWSRVGQDTQY. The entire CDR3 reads CAWSRVGQDTQYF.

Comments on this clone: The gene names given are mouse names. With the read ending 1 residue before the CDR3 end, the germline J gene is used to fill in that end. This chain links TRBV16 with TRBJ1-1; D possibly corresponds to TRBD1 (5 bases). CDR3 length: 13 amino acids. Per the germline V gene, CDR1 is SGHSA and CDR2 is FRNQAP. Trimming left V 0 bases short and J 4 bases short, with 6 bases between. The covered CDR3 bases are TGTGCAAGCAGCTTAGAGAGGGGCACAGAAGTCTTC. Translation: CASSLERGTEVF. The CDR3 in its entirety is CASSLERGTEVFF. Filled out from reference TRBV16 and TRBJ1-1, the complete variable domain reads NAGVIQTPRHKVTGKGQEATLWCEPISGHSAVFWYRQTIVQGLEFLTYFRNQAPIDDSGMPKERFSAQMPNQSHSTLKIQSTQPQDSAVYLCASSLERGTEVFFGKGTRLTVV.

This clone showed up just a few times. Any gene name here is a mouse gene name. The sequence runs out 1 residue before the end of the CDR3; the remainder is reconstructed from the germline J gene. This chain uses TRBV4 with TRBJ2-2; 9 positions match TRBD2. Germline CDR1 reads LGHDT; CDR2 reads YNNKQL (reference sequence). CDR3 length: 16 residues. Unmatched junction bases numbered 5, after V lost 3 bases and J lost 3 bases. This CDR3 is CASSYHWGEDTGQLYF. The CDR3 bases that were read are TGTGCCAGCAGCTACCACTGGGGGGAGGACACCGGGCAGCTCTAC.

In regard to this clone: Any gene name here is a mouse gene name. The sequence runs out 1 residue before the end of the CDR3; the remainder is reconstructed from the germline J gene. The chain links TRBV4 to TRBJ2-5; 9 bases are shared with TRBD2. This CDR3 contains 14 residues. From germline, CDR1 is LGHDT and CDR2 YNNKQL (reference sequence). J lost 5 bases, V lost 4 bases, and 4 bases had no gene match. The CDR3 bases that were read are TGTGCCAGCAGCTCATGGGGGGGCCGAGACACCCAGTAC. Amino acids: CASSSWGGRDTQY. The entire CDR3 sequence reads CASSSWGGRDTQYF. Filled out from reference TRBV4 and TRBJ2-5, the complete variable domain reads ETAVFQTPNYHVTQVGNEVSFNCKQTLGHDTMYWYKQDSKKLLKIMFSYNNKQLIVNETVPRRFSPQSSDKAHLNLRIKSVEPEDSAVYLCASSSWGGRDTQYFGPGTRLLVL.

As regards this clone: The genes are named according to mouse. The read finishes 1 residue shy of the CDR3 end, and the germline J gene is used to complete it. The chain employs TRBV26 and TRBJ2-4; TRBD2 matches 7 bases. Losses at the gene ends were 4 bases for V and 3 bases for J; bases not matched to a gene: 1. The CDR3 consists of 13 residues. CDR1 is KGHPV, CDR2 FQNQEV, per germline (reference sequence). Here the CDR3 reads CASSRTGQNTLYF. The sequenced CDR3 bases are TGTGCCAGCAGTCGGACTGGCCAAAACACCTTGTAC.

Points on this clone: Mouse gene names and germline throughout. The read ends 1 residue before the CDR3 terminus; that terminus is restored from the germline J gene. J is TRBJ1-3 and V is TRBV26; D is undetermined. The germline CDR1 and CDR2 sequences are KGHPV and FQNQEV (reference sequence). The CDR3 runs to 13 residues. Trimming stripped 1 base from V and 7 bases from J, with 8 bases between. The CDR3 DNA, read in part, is TGTGCCAGCAGTCTGTTAGGGCCGAATACGCTCTAT. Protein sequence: CASSLLGPNTLY. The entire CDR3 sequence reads CASSLLGPNTLYF.

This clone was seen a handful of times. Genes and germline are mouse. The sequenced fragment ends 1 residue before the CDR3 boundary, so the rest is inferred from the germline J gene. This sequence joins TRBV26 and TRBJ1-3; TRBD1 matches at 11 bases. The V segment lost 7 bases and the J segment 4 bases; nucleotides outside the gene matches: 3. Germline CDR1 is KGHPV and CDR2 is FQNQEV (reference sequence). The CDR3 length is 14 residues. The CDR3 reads CASIGTGGGNTLYF. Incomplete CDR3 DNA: TGTGCCAGCATTGGGACAGGGGGAGGAAATACGCTCTAT.

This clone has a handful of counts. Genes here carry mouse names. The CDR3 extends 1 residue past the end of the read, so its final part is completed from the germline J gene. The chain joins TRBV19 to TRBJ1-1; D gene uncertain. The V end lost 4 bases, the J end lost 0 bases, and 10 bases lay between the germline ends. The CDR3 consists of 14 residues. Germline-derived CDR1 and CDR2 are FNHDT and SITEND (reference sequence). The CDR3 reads CASSPARANTEVFF. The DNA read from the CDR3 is TGTGCCAGCAGTCCCGCCCGGGCAAACACAGAAGTCTTC.

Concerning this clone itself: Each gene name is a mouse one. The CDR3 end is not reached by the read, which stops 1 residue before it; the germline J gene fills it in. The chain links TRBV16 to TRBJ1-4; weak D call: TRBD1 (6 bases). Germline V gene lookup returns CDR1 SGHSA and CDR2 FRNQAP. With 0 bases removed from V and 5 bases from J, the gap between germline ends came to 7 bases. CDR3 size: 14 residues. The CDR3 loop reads CASSLEQGNERLFF. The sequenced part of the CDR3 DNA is TGTGCAAGCAGCTTAGAGCAGGGGAACGAAAGATTATTT.

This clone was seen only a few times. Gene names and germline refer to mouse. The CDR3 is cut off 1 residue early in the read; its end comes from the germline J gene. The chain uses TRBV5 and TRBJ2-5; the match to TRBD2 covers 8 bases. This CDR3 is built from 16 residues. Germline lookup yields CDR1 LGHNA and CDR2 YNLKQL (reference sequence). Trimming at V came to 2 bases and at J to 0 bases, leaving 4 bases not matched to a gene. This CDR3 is CASSQRWGANQDTQYF. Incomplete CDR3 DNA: TGTGCCAGCAGCCAACGCTGGGGGGCCAACCAAGACACCCAGTAC.

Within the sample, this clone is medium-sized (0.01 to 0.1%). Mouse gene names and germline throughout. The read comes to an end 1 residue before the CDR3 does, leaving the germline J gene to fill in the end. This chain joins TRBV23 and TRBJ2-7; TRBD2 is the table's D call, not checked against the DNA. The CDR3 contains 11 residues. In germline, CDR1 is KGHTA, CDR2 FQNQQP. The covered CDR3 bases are TGCTCCAGCAGTCGACTGGTTGAACAGTAC. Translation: CSSSRLVEQY. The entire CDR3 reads CSSSRLVEQYF. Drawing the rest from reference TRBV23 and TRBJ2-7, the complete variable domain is DAAVTQKPRYLIKMKGQEAEMKCIPEKGHTAVFWYQQKQSKELKFLIYFQNQQPLDQIDMVKERFSAVCPSSSLCSLGIRTCEAEDSALYLCSSSRLVEQYFGPGTRLTVL.

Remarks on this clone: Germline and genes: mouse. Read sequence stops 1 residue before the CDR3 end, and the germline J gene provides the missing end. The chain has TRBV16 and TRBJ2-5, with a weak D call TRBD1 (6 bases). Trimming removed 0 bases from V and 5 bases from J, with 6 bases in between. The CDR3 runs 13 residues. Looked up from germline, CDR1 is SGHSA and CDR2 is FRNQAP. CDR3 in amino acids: CASSLDRGDTQYF. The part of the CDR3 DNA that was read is TGTGCAAGCAGCTTAGACAGGGGAGACACCCAGTAC.

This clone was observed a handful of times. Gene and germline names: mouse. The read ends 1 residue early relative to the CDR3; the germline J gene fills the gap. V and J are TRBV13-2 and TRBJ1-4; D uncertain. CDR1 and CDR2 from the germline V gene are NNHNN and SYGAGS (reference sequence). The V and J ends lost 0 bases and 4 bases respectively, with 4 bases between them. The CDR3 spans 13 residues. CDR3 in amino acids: CASGDAGNERLFF. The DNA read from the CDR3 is TGTGCCAGCGGTGATGCTGGCAACGAAAGATTATTT.

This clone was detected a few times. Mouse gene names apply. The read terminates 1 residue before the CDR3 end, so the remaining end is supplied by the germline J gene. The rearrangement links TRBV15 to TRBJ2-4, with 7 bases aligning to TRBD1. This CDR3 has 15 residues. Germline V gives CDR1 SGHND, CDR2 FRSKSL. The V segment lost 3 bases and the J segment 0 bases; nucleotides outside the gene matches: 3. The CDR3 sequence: CASSFTGASQNTLYF. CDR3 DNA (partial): TGTGCCAGCAGTTTTACAGGGGCTAGTCAAAACACCTTGTAC. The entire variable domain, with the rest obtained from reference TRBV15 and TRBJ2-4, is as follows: DAGVTQTPRHEVAEKGQTIILKCEPVSGHNDLFWYRQTKIQGLELLSYFRSKSLMEDGGAFKDRFKAEMLNSSFSTLKIQPTEPKDSAVYLCASSFTGASQNTLYFGAGTRLSVL.

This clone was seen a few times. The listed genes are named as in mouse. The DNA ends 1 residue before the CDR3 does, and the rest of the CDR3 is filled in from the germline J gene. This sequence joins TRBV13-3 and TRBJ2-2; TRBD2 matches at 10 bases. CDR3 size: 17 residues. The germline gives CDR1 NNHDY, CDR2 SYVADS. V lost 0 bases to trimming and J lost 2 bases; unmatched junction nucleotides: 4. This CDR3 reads CASSDETGGWNTGQLYF. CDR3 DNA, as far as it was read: TGTGCCAGCAGTGATGAGACTGGGGGGTGGAACACCGGGCAGCTCTAC.